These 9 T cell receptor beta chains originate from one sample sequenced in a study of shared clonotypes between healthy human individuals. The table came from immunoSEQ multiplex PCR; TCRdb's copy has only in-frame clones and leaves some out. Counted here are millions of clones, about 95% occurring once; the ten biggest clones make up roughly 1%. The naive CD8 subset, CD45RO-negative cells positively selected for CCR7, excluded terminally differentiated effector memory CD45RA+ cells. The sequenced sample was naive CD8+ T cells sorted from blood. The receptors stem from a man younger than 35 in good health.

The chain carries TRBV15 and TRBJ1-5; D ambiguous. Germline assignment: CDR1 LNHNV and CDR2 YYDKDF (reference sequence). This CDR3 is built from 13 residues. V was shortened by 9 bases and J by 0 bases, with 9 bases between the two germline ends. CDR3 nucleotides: TGTGCCACGGGAGACTCTAGCAATCAGCCCCAGCATTTT. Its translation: CATGDSSNQPQHF.

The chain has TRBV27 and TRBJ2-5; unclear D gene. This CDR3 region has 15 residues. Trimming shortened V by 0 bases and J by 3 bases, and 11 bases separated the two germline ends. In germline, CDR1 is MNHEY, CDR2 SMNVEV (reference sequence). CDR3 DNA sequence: TGTGCCAGCAGTTTATCGACTCCCGTCGAAGAGACCCAGTACTTC. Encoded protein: CASSLSTPVEETQYF.

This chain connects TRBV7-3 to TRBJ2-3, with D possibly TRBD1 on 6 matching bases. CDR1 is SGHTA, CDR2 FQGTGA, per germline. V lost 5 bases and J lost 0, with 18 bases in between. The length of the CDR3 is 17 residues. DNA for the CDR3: TGTGCCAGCAGCGCGCATACAGGGTACCTAAGCACAGATACGCAGTATTTT. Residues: CASSAHTGYLSTDTQYF.

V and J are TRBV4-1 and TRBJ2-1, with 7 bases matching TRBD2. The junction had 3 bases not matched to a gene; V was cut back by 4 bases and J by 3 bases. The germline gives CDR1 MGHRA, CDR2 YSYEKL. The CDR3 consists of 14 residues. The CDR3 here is CASSPGLGYNEQFF. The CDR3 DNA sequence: TGCGCCAGCAGCCCTGGACTAGGCTACAATGAGCAGTTCTTC.

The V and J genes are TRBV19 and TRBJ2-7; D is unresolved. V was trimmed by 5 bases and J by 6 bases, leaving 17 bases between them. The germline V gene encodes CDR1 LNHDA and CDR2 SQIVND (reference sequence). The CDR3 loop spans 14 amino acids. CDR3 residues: CASSPRDQNAEQYF. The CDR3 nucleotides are TGTGCCAGTAGTCCCAGAGACCAAAACGCCGAGCAGTACTTC. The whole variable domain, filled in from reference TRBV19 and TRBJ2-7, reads DGGITQSPKYLFRKEGQNVTLSCEQNLNHDAMYWYRQDPGQGLRLIYYSQIVNDFQKGDIAEGYSVSREKKESFPLTVTSAQKNPTAFYLCASSPRDQNAEQYFGPGTRLTVT.

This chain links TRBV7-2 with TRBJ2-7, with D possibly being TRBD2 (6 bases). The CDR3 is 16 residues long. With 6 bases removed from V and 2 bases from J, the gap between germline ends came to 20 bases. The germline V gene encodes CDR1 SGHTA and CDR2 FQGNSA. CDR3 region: CASRPYPIADPYEQYF. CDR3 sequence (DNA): TGTGCCAGCAGACCCTACCCTATAGCGGATCCCTACGAGCAGTACTTC.

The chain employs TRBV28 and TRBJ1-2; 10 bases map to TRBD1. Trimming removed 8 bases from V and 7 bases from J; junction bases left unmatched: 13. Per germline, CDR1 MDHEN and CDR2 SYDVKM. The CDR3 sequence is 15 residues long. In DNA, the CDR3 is TGTGCCAGCTTCCAGACAGGGGGCGTTTTAAGTGGCTACACCTTC. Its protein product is CASFQTGGVLSGYTF.

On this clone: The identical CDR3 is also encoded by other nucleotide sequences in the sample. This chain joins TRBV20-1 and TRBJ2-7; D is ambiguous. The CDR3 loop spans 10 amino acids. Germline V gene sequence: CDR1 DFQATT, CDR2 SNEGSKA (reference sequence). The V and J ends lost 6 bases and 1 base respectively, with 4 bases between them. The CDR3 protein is CSAHSYEQYF. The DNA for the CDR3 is TGCAGTGCCCATTCCTACGAGCAGTACTTC.

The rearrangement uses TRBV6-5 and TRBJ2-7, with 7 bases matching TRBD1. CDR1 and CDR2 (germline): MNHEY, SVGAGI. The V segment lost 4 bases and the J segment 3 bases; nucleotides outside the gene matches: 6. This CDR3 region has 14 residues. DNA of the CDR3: TGTGCCAGCAGTTCTCAGGGGGTAGACTACGAGCAGTACTTC. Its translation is CASSSQGVDYEQYF.